What follows are 18 T cell receptor beta chains derived from one specimen sequenced in a study of cytomegalovirus exposure and HLA in healthy donors. The PCR contained 60 Vbeta and 13 Jbeta primers. The assay was immunoSEQ multiplex PCR, and TCRdb's table has in-frame clones only and misses some. The table has about 140,000 clones, more than 70% seen once. Sequencing used PBMCs. The receptors were sampled from a man aged 25-40 years in good health and CMV-seronegative.

The CDR3 sequence: CASSVRGANTIYF. The CDR3, as DNA: TGTGCCAGCAGTGTCCGGGGGGCCAACACCATATATTTT. This sequence joins TRBV2 and TRBJ1-3; perhaps TRBD1 as D (6 bases). Trimming took 4 bases from V and 7 from J, leaving 11 bases between them. The CDR3 sequence is 13 residues long. CDR1 SNHLY and CDR2 FYNNEI come from the germline V gene.

The rearrangement joins TRBV6-4 to TRBJ2-1, with 9 bases identical to TRBD1. Germline loops: CDR1 MRHNA, CDR2 SNTAGT. The CDR3 spans 13 residues. The junction had 6 bases not matched to a gene; V was cut back by 6 bases and J by 9 bases. For the CDR3, the DNA is TGTGCCAGCAGCCTGGGACAGGGAGGTGAGCAGTTCTTC. The encoded protein is CASSLGQGGEQFF.

V usage is TRBV9 and J usage is TRBJ1-1; 9 nucleotides line up with TRBD1. Germline V gene data show CDR1 as SGDLS and CDR2 as YYNGEE. The V and J ends lost 0 bases and 5 bases, in that order; junction bases with no gene match: 11. This CDR3 is built from 17 residues. CDR3 nucleotide sequence: TGTGCCAGCAGCGTAGTTAAGGGGGGACAGGGAGGGACTGAAGCTTTCTTT. Translation: CASSVVKGGQGGTEAFF.

This clone was seen once. The junction departs from germline at one end; a sequencing error may be responsible. V usage is TRBV9 and J usage is TRBJ2-2; D gene ambiguous. The CDR3 extends over 13 amino acids. The V gene's germline CDR1 is SGDLS and CDR2 YYNGEE. Written as DNA, the CDR3 is TGTGCCAGCAGCGTAGTTAACACCAGGGAGCTGTTTTTT. Translated: CASSVVNTRELFF.

V gene TRBV11-2 combines with J gene TRBJ2-7; D is perhaps TRBD1 (6 bases). The CDR3 sequence is 17 residues long. Trimming removed 5 bases at V and 6 bases at J, with 26 bases between. Germline CDR1 and CDR2: SGHAT and FQNNGV. CDR3: CASSPSQGLNLEVEQYF. The CDR3 nucleotides are TGTGCCAGCAGCCCCAGCCAGGGGCTCAACCTGGAGGTCGAGCAGTACTTC.

The chain uses TRBV6-1 and TRBJ1-5, with D possibly matching TRBD1 (6 bases). Germline V gene sequence: CDR1 MNHNS, CDR2 SASEGT. CDR3 length: 15 residues. The V and J ends lost 4 bases and 2 bases respectively, with 12 bases between them. CDR3 residues: CASSVYRDGNQPQHF. DNA for the CDR3: TGTGCCAGCAGTGTATACAGGGACGGCAATCAGCCCCAGCATTTT.

The V gene is TRBV29-1, the J gene TRBJ2-1; 8 bases fit TRBD2. Germline V gene lookup returns CDR1 SQVTM and CDR2 ANQGSEA. The CDR3 contains 17 residues. V dropped 3 bases and J dropped 0; count of bases not matched to a gene: 10. CDR3 amino acids: CSVDGGGTGSSYNEQFF. In DNA, the CDR3 is TGCAGCGTTGACGGGGGGGGCACAGGGAGCTCCTACAATGAGCAGTTCTTC.

The genes are TRBV20-1 and TRBJ2-5; D is unclear. V lost 3 bases, J lost 5 bases, and 7 bases lay in between. The length of the CDR3 is 11 residues. Germline assignment: CDR1 DFQATT and CDR2 SNEGSKA (reference sequence). The CDR3 sequence is CSARIVETQYF. The CDR3 DNA reads as TGCAGTGCTAGGATAGTGGAGACCCAGTACTTC.

The V gene is TRBV4-1, the J gene TRBJ2-2; TRBD1 aligns across 7 bases. Germline V gene lookup returns CDR1 MGHRA and CDR2 YSYEKL. V gave up 0 bases and J gave up 1 base; unmatched junction bases: 5. This CDR3 comprises 17 residues. The CDR3: CASSQDLRDRNTGELFF. CDR3 nucleotide sequence: TGCGCCAGCAGCCAAGATCTACGGGACAGGAACACCGGGGAGCTGTTTTTT.

The CDR3 nucleotides are TGTGCCAGCAGTCCCCGGGGGAATCAGCCCCAGCATTTT. This sequence encodes CASSPRGNQPQHF. The gene calls are TRBV6-1 and TRBJ1-5; possibly TRBD1 for D (5 bases). The CDR3 loop spans 13 amino acids. Germline CDR1 MNHNS, CDR2 SASEGT. V lost 5 bases to trimming and J lost 4 bases, with 9 bases between them.

The V and J genes are TRBV7-9 and TRBJ2-7; D is possibly TRBD2 (5 bases). V was clipped by 5 bases and J by 9 bases, with 14 bases between them. Germline V CDR1 and CDR2: SEHNR, FQNEAQ (reference sequence). The CDR3 loop spans 12 amino acids. The CDR3 DNA is TGTGCCAGCAGCCCTGAGGGCGCAGGGCAGTACTTC. Encoded protein: CASSPEGAGQYF.

The chain has TRBV7-2 and TRBJ2-7; possibly TRBD1 for D (5 bases). Germline CDR1 and CDR2: SGHTA and FQGNSA. Trimming cost V 1 base and J 2 bases, with 12 bases left between them. The length of the CDR3 is 15 residues. The CDR3 loop is CASSLVGPAAYEQYF. CDR3 sequence (DNA): TGTGCCAGCAGCTTAGTGGGGCCGGCTGCCTACGAGCAGTACTTC.

CDR3 protein: CASSPGHGETQYF. The CDR3 nucleotides are TGTGCCAGCTCACCCGGACATGGAGAGACCCAGTACTTC. This chain links TRBV18 with TRBJ2-5; D perhaps matches TRBD1 (5 bases). Trimming pared 3 bases from V and 4 bases from J, leaving 9 bases between. Germline V gene lookup returns CDR1 KGHSH and CDR2 LQKENI. There are 13 residues in the CDR3.

V gene TRBV10-3 combines with J gene TRBJ1-5, with D possibly being TRBD1 (5 bases). The V gene lost 8 bases and the J gene lost 2 bases, with 16 bases spanning the gap. The V gene's germline CDR1 is ENHRY and CDR2 SYGVKD. The CDR3 runs 15 residues. CDR3 sequence (DNA): TGTGCCATCGGGCGATCGGGGGATGGCAATCAGCCCCAGCATTTT. Translated: CAIGRSGDGNQPQHF.

This sequence joins TRBV5-1 and TRBJ1-4; TRBD1 agrees at 7 bases. CDR3 length equals 15 residues. Germline V gene sequence: CDR1 SGHRS, CDR2 YFSETQ. J was trimmed by 3 bases and V by 7 bases; bases with no gene match: 9. For the CDR3, the DNA is TGCGCCAGCTCCCGACAGGGAAATTCTAATGAAAAACTGTTTTTT. The encoded protein is CASSRQGNSNEKLFF.

The chain has TRBV29-1 and TRBJ2-7; TRBD2 aligns across 11 bases. This CDR3 contains 14 residues. Trimming took 4 bases from V and 3 from J; bases not matched to a gene: 5. The germline CDR1 and CDR2 sequences are SQVTM and ANQGSEA. In nucleotides, the CDR3 is TGCAGCGTTGCTCCACTAGCGGGAGTCTACGAGCAGTACTTC. Its translation is CSVAPLAGVYEQYF.

This rearrangement joins TRBV30 to TRBJ2-3; 9 bases align to TRBD2. V dropped 2 bases and J dropped 5; count of bases not matched to a gene: 11. The CDR3 extends over 16 amino acids. Germline V gene lookup returns CDR1 GTSNPN and CDR2 SVGIG (reference sequence). The CDR3 sequence: CAWSPLAGDLGDTQYF. The CDR3 nucleotides are TGTGCCTGGAGTCCGTTAGCGGGAGACCTTGGAGATACGCAGTATTTT. The full variable domain, completed using reference TRBV30 and TRBJ2-3, is SQTIHQWPATLVQPVGSPLSLECTVEGTSNPNLYWYRQAAGRGLQLLFYSVGIGQISSEVPQNLSASRPQDRQFILSSKKLLLSDSGFYLCAWSPLAGDLGDTQYFGPGTRLTVL.

The genes are TRBV28 and TRBJ2-4; a weak D match, TRBD2 (5 bases). CDR1 is MDHEN, CDR2 SYDVKM, per germline. Trimming took off 3 bases at V and 1 base at J, with 19 bases between the two ends. The CDR3 contains 18 residues. The CDR3 here is CASSLRGLPVGAKNIQYF. The CDR3 DNA reads TGTGCCAGCAGTTTGCGCGGACTCCCGGTAGGCGCCAAAAACATTCAGTACTTC.